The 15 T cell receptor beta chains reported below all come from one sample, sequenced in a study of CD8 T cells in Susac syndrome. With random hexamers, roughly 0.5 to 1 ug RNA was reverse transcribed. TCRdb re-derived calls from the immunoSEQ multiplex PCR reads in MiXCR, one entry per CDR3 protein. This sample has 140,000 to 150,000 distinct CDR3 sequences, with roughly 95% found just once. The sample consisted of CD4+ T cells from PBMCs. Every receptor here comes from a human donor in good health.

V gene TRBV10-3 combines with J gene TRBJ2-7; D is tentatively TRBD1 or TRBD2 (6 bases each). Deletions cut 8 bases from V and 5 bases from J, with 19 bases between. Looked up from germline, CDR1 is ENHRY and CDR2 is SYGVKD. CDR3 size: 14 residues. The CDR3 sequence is CAIWSAEGEDEQYF. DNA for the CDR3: TGTGCCATCTGGTCAGCCGAGGGGGAGGACGAGCAGTACTTC.

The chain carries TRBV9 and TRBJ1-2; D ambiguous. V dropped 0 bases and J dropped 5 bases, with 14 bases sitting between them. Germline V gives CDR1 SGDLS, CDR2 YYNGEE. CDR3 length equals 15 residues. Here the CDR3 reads CASSVGAGTSYGYTF. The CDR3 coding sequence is TGTGCCAGCAGCGTAGGTGCAGGAACATCTTATGGCTACACCTTC.

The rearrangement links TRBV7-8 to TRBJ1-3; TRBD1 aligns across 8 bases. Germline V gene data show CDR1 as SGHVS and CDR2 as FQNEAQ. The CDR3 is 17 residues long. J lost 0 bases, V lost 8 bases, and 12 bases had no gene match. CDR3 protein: CASARGTGIFSGNTIYF. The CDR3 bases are TGTGCCAGCGCCCGGGGGACAGGCATTTTCTCTGGAAACACCATATATTTT.

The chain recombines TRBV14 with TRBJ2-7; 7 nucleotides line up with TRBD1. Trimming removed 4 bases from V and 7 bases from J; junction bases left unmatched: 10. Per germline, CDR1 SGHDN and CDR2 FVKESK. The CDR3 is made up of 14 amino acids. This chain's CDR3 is CASSLGQLPLEQYF. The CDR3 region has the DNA TGTGCCAGCAGCCTGGGACAGCTCCCCTTGGAGCAGTACTTC. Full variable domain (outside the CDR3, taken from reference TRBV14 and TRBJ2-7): EAGVTQFPSHSVIEKGQTVTLRCDPISGHDNLYWYRRVMGKEIKFLLHFVKESKQDESGMPNNRFLAERTGGTYSTLKVQPAELEDSGVYFCASSLGQLPLEQYFGPGTRLTVT.

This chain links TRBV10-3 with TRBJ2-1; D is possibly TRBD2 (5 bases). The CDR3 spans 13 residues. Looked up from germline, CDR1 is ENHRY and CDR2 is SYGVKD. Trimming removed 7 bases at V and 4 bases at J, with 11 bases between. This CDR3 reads CAITPGSYNEQFF. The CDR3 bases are TGTGCCATCACCCCGGGGAGTTACAATGAGCAGTTCTTC.

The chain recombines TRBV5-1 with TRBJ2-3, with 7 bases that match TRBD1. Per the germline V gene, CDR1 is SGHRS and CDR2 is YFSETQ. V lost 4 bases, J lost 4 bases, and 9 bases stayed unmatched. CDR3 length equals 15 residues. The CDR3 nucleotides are TGCGCCAGCAGCCTACCGACAGGGACATCAGATACGCAGTATTTT. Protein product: CASSLPTGTSDTQYF. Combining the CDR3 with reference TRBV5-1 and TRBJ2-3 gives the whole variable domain KAGVTQTPRYLIKTRGQQVTLSCSPISGHRSVSWYQQTPGQGLQFLFEYFSETQRNKGNFPGRFSGRQFSNSRSEMNVSTLELGDSALYLCASSLPTGTSDTQYFGPGTRLTVL.

The CDR3 nucleotides read TGTGCCAGCAGCATCTGGCTAACTCACACCGGGGAGCTGTTTTTT. As protein: CASSIWLTHTGELFF. The chain carries TRBV11-2 and TRBJ2-2; no clear D. The V gene's germline CDR1 is SGHAT and CDR2 FQNNGV. V lost 5 bases, J lost 3 bases, and 13 bases lay in between. CDR3 size: 15 residues.

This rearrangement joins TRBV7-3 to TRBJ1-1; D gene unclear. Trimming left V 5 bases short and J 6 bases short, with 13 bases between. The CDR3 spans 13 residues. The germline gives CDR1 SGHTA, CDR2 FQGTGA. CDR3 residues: CASSPWLGSEAFF. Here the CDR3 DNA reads TGTGCCAGCAGCCCGTGGCTGGGATCTGAAGCTTTCTTT.

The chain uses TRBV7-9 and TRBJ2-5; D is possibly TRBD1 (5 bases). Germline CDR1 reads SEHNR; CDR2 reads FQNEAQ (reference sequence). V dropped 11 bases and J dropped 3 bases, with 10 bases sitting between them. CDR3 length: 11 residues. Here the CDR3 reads CASGLKETQYF. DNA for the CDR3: TGTGCCTCAGGGCTAAAAGAGACCCAGTACTTC.

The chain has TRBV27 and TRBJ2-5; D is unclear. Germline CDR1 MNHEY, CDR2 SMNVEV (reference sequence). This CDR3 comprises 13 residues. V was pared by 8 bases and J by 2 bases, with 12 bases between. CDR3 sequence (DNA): TGTGCCAGCTCGGCGGATATACAAGAGACCCAGTACTTC. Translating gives CASSADIQETQYF.

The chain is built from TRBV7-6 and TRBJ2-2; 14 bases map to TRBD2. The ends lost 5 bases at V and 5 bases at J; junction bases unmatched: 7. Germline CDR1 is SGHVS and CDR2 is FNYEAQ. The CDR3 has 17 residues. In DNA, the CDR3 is TGTGCCAGCAGCCCTGGGACTAGCGGGAGCTATACCGGGGAGCTGTTTTTT. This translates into CASSPGTSGSYTGELFF.

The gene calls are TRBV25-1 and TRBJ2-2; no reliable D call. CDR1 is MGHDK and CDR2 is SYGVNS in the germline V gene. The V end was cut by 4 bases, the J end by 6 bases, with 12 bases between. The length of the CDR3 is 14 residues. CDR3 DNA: TGTGCCAGCAGTGTGCGAAGTCCCCCCGGGGAGCTGTTTTTT. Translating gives CASSVRSPPGELFF. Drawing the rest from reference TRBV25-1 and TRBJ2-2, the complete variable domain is EADIYQTPRYLVIGTGKKITLECSQTMGHDKMYWYQQDPGMELHLIHYSYGVNSTEKGDLSSESTVSRIRTEHFPLTLESARPSHTSQYLCASSVRSPPGELFFGEGSRLTVL.

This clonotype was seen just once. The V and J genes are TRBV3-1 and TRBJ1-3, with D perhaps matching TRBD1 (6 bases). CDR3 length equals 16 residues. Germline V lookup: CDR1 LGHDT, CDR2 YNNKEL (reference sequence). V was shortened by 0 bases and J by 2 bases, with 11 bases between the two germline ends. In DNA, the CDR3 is TGTGCCAGCAGCCAAGATCCGGGGGCGACTGGAAACACCATATATTTT. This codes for CASSQDPGATGNTIYF. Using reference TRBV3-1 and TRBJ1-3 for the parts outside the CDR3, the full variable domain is DTAVSQTPKYLVTQMGNDKSIKCEQNLGHDTMYWYKQDSKKFLKIMFSYNNKELIINETVPNRFSPKSPDKAHLNLHINSLELGDSAVYFCASSQDPGATGNTIYFGEGSWLTVV.

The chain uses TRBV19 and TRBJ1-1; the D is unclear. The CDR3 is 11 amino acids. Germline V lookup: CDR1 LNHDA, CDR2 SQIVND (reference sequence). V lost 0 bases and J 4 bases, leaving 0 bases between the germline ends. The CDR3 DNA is TGTGCCAGTAGTATAGACACTGAAGCTTTCTTT. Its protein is CASSIDTEAFF.

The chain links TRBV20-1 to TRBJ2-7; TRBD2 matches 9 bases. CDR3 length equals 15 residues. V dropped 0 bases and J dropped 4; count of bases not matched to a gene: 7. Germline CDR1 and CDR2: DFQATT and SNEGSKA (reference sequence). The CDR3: CSARDRAGGIYEQYF. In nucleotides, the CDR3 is TGCAGTGCTAGAGATCGAGCGGGAGGAATATACGAGCAGTACTTC.